The clone carrying this T cell receptor (beta chain) was recorded at least ten times. V was clipped by 2 bases and J by 2 bases, with 12 bases between them. This CDR3 region has 15 residues. Germline CDR1 and CDR2: MNHNS and SASEGT. CD45RO/CCR7/CD25/CD127/CD95/CD27 sorting isolated CD4+ naive, central memory, regulatory and stem cell-like memory cells. The purity of all sorted populations exceeded 95%. This record comes from a study of beta chain features in type 1 diabetes. Of the isolated RNA, all was reverse transcribed, and so the sequenced material was expressed TCRB transcripts. An average of about 3.4 million reads was obtained for naive, central memory and regulatory T cell samples. The assay was immunoSEQ multiplex PCR, and TCRdb's table has in-frame clones only and misses some. The table has about 320,000 clones, 12% to 15% seen once.

Sequenced sample: central memory CD4+ T cells from blood. V gene TRBV6-1 combines with J gene TRBJ1-2; the D gene is possibly TRBD1 (5 bases). The source is a man under 40 in good health. CDR3 region: CASSEWGDRNYGYTF. The CDR3 DNA sequence: TGTGCCAGCAGTGAATGGGGGGACCGAAACTATGGCTACACCTTC.